The rows below give T cell receptor beta chains drawn from one sample of a study of CDR3 diversity in severe acne. TCRdb re-called the PCR reads with MiXCR, one entry per CDR3 protein. Here the sample spans 79,000 or so distinct CDR3 sequences, around 47% being singletons. Sequencing used blood. The origin of the receptors is a male donor with severe acne vulgaris. The CDR3 runs from the conserved cysteine through the conserved F or W. A D gene is named only where the DNA matches it firmly. Expanded clones are given a class, and other clones once, few, many or no size at all.

.,TRBV20-1,TRBJ1-5,many,TGCAGTGCCCGGGGTACTCAGCCCCAGCATTTT,CSARGTQPQHF
.,TRBV19,TRBJ2-7,.,TGTGCCAGTAGCCCCCGGGGCTGGGACTACGAGCAGTACTTC,CASSPRGWDYEQYF
.,TRBV19,TRBJ2-6,many,TGTGCCAGTAGTATAGTCTCGGACCTGGACGGGGCCAACGTCCTGACTTTC,CASSIVSDLDGANVLTF
.,TRBV14,TRBJ1-6,medium-sized,TGTGCCAGCAGCTCTAGCTGGGGTTCACCCCTCCACTTT,CASSSSWGSPLHF
.,TRBV4-1,TRBJ2-2,many,TGCGCCAGCAGCCGAATAGGGGGGCACGGGGAGCTGTTTTTT,CASSRIGGHGELFF
.,TRBV29-1,TRBJ2-5,.,TGCAGCGTCGGGGGACAGTTAAAAGAGACCCAGTACTTC,CSVGGQLKETQYF
TRBD1,TRBV29-1,TRBJ1-2,.,TGCAGCGTTCTCCAGGGGGCCGACTATGGCTACACCTTC,CSVLQGADYGYTF
.,TRBV15,TRBJ2-1,many,TGTGCCACCAGCAGGAGTAGAACCCGCGGCAATGAGCAGTTCTTC,CATSRSRTRGNEQFF
TRBD1,TRBV25-1,TRBJ2-7,.,TGTGCCAGCAGTCCCCAGAACAGGGGGCCGTACGAGCAGTACTTC,CASSPQNRGPYEQYF
.,TRBV29-1,TRBJ2-6,few,TGCAGCGTTGACGGCGCCGCCTCTGGGGCCAACGTCCTGACTTTC,CSVDGAASGANVLTF
.,TRBV7-9,TRBJ2-3,few,TGTGCCAGCAGCCGTGGTATGAGAGATACGCAGTATTTT,CASSRGMRDTQYF
TRBD2,TRBV20-1,TRBJ2-1,.,TGCAGTGCGTTCGCTAGCGGGAGAGGAAATGAGCAGTTCTTC,CSAFASGRGNEQFF
.,TRBV14,TRBJ2-7,many,TGTGCCAGCAGCCTCCAAGGCAGGGGTGGATACGAGCAGTACTTC,CASSLQGRGGYEQYF
TRBD1,TRBV28,TRBJ1-2,many,TGTGCCAGCAGTTTTTCGGACAGGGGGCGCGGCTACACCTTC,CASSFSDRGRGYTF
TRBD1,TRBV25-1,TRBJ2-7,medium-sized,TGTGCCAGCAGTCCCCAAAACAGGGGATCCTACGAGCAGTACTTC,CASSPQNRGSYEQYF
TRBD2,TRBV2,TRBJ2-1,.,TGTGCCAGCATTGCGGGAGGGCGTGAGCAGTTCTTC,CASIAGGREQFF
TRBD1,TRBV24-1,TRBJ2-1,.,TGTGCCATTGGACAGGACTACAATGAGCAGTTCTTC,CAIGQDYNEQFF
TRBD1,TRBV7-9,TRBJ2-5,.,TGTGCCAGCAGCTTAGGGGGACAGGAAGAGACCCAGTACTTC,CASSLGGQEETQYF
TRBD2,TRBV29-1,TRBJ2-5,.,TGCAGCGTTGACGGACTAGCGGGAGTCAGAGAGACCCAGTACTTC,CSVDGLAGVRETQYF
TRBD1,TRBV15,TRBJ1-3,.,TGTGCCACCAGCAACAGGGGAACTGGAAACACCATATATTTT,CATSNRGTGNTIYF
.,TRBV7-2,TRBJ2-7,medium-sized,TGTGCCAGCAGCCCACAGGGTTCCTCCTACGAGCAGTACTTC,CASSPQGSSYEQYF
.,TRBV19,TRBJ2-6,.,TGTGCCAGTAAAGACTTGCTGTCTGGGGCCAACGTCCTGACTTTC,CASKDLLSGANVLTF
TRBD2,TRBV6-2/TRBV6-3,TRBJ2-7,many,TGTGCCAGCGAGACCCGGGGACTACGGAAGAAGTACTTC,CASETRGLRKKYF
TRBD1,TRBV6-5,TRBJ2-2,.,TGTGCCAGCAGGGGAGGGACAGGGTTGAATGAGCTGTTTTTT,CASRGGTGLNELFF
.,TRBV29-1,TRBJ2-5,.,TGCAGCGTTTTTGGGGAGACCCAGTACTTC,CSVFGETQYF
TRBD2,TRBV20-1,TRBJ2-1,many,TGCAGTGCTAGACCCACTAGCGGGAATTACAATGAGCAGTTCTTC,CSARPTSGNYNEQFF
TRBD2,TRBV9,TRBJ2-1,many,TGTGCCAGCAGCGGGACTAGCGGGGGGGTCGGCGAGCAGTTCTTC,CASSGTSGGVGEQFF
.,TRBV7-3,TRBJ1-6,few,TGTGCCAGCAGCTTAGGAAAGGGAGGGTCCTATAATTCACCCCTCCACTTT,CASSLGKGGSYNSPLHF
TRBD1,TRBV6-2/TRBV6-3,TRBJ2-5,once,TGTGCCAGCAGAAGAGACAGAATGGACAGGGGATACCAAGAGACCCAGTACTTC,CASRRDRMDRGYQETQYF
.,TRBV7-3,TRBJ2-3,medium-sized,TGTGCCAGCAGCTTAAGGCTGGAGGGAAGAACAGATACGCAGTATTTT,CASSLRLEGRTDTQYF